This T cell receptor (beta chain) was recorded in a study of metastatic and nonmetastatic thyroid tumors. Germline V lookup: CDR1 MRHNA, CDR2 SNTAGT. J was trimmed by 0 bases and V by 6 bases; bases with no gene match: 3. This CDR3 is built from 14 residues. The sample holds a few counts of this clone. TCRdb re-called clones from the PCR reads using MiXCR. This sample has approximately 20,000 clones, with more than 35% found just once. All patients were treatment-naive before thyroid surgery. The TCR originated in a female donor with papillary thyroid cancer or a benign thyroid nodule (not recorded which). Some clones in this sample may be carry-over from other donors' samples. The V call is TRBV6-4, the J call TRBJ2-7; TRBD2 aligns across 9 bases. Material for sequencing was tumor tissue. The CDR3 spells CASRGLAGSYEQYF. Written as DNA, the CDR3 is TGTGCCAGCAGGGGACTAGCCGGCTCCTACGAGCAGTACTTC.